These 5 T cell receptor beta chains were sequenced from one sample in a study of T cell changes during pregnancy in multiple sclerosis. Sequenced by immunoSEQ multiplex PCR; TCRdb stores in-frame clones only, minus some. The sample comprises fewer than 65,000 clones, over 80% of which are singletons, and 0.7% to 0.8% rests with the top ten. This specimen consisted of CD4+ T cells from peripheral blood mononuclear cells, obtained in the first trimester of pregnancy. These receptor sequences come from a female donor with multiple sclerosis, enrolled in a pregnancy study.

V gene TRBV6-1 combines with J gene TRBJ2-7; 7 bases are a match to TRBD1. V dropped 8 bases and J dropped 3; count of bases not matched to a gene: 13. The length of the CDR3 is 15 residues. Looked up from germline, CDR1 is MNHNS and CDR2 is SASEGT. The CDR3 DNA reads as TGTGCCAGCCCCCCCCTAACGACAGGGTACTACGAGCAGTACTTC. Protein product: CASPPLTTGYYEQYF.

The chain uses TRBV7-6 and TRBJ2-5; D is undetermined. Germline V CDR1 and CDR2: SGHVS, FNYEAQ. V dropped 5 bases and J dropped 2 bases, with 15 bases sitting between them. The CDR3 has 15 residues. CDR3 sequence reads: CASSHLLSGQETQYF. The CDR3 region has the DNA TGTGCCAGCAGCCACCTTTTATCAGGTCAAGAGACCCAGTACTTC.

This chain joins TRBV15 and TRBJ2-1; 7 positions agree with TRBD2. The ends lost 3 bases at V and 7 bases at J; junction bases unmatched: 9. Germline V gives CDR1 LNHNV, CDR2 YYDKDF (reference sequence). The length of the CDR3 is 15 residues. In DNA, the CDR3 is TGTGCCACCAGCAGGGGGGGAGGGCAGTCGAATGAGCAGTTCTTC. This translates into CATSRGGGQSNEQFF.

This clone was seen once. The chain uses TRBV4-2 and TRBJ2-3, with 8 bases identical to TRBD2. Per the germline V gene, CDR1 is LGHNA and CDR2 is YNFKEQ. The CDR3 runs 16 residues. J was trimmed by 0 bases and V by 0 bases; bases with no gene match: 2. This CDR3 reads CASSQDPGGSTDTQYF. The CDR3 DNA reads as TGTGCCAGCAGCCAAGATCCGGGGGGGAGCACAGATACGCAGTATTTT.

J is TRBJ2-1 and V is TRBV11-1; 9 positions agree with TRBD2. This CDR3 is 16 amino acids long. The germline V gene encodes CDR1 SGHAT and CDR2 FQDESV (reference sequence). V lost 3 bases and J lost 0; bases outside the gene matches: 3. The CDR3 nucleotides are TGTGCCAGCAGCTTCGGTAGCGGGGGCTCCTACAATGAGCAGTTCTTC. It encodes CASSFGSGGSYNEQFF.